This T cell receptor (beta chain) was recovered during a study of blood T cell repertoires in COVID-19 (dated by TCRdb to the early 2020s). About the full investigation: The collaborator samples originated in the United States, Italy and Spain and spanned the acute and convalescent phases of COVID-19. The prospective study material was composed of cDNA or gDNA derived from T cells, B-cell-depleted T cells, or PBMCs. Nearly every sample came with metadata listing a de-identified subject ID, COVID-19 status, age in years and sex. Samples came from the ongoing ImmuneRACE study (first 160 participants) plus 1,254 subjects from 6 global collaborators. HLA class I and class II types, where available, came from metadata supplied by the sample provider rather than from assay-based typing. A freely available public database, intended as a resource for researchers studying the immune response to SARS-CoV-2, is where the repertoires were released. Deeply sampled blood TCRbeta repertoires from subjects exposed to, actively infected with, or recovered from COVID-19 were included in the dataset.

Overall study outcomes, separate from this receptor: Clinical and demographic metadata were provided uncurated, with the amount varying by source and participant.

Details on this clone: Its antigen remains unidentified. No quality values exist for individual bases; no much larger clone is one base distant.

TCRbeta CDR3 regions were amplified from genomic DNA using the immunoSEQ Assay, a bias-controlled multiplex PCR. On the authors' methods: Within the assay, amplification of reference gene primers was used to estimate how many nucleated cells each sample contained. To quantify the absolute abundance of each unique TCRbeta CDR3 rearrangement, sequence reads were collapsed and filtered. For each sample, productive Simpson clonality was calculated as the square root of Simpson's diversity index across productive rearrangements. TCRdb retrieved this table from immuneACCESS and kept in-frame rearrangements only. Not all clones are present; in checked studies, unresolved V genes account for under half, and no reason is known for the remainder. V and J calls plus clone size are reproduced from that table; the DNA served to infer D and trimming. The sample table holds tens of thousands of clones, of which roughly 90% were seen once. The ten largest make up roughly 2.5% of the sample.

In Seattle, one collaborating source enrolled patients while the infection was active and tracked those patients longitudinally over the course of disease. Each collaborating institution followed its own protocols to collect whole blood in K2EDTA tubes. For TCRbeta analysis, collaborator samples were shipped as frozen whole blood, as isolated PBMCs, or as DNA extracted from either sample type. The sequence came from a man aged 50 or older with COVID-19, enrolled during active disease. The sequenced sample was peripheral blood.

The sequenced DNA: TGTGCCAGCAGCCAAGAAACGTTGGAGGCCATGAACACTGAAGCTTTCTTT. Translated, this gives CASSQETLEAMNTEAFF. The V and J segments used are TRBV3-1 (or the pseudogene TRBV3-2) and TRBJ1-1; the D gene cannot be resolved reliably. The CDR3 has 17 amino acids, counting the end cysteine and phenylalanine. The retained sequence is limited to the CDR3, 51 bases, with the frame set at the first base. From a lookup of the germline V gene (reference sequence), CDR1 and CDR2 are LGHDT and YNNKEL. V lost 0 bases and J lost 0 bases; the stretch between them is 14 bases long.